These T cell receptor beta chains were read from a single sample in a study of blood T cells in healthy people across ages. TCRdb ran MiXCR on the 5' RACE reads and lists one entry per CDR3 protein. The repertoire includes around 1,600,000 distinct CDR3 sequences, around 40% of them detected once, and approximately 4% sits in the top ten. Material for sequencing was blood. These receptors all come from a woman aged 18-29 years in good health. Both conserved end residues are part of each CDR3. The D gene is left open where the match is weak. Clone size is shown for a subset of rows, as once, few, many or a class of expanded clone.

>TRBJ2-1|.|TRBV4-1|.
TGCGCCAGCAGCCAAGGCAGTGGAGGTTCCTCCTACGAGCAGTTCTTC
CASSQGSGGSSYEQFF
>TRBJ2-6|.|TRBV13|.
TGTGCCAGCAGCCAGTTAGGGACTGGGGCCAACGTCCTGACTTTC
CASSQLGTGANVLTF
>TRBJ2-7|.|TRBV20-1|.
TGCAGTGCTAGAGATGGCAGGTACTCCTACGAGCAGTACTTC
CSARDGRYSYEQYF
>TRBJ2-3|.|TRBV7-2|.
TGTGCCAGCAGCTTACATCCGGGAGTTAGGGCAGATACGCAGTATTTT
CASSLHPGVRADTQYF
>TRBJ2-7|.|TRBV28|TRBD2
TGTGCCAGCAGTGCCCCAGCGGGGGCCTCCTACGAGCAGTACTTC
CASSAPAGASYEQYF
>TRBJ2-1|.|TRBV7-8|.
TGTGCCAGCAGCCCGCAAGGTCCGGCTGAGCAGTTCTTC
CASSPQGPAEQFF
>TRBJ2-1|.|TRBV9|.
TGTGCCAGCAGCGTGGGGGGGGCGTCCTACAATGAGCAGTTCTTC
CASSVGGASYNEQFF
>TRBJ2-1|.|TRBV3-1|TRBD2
TGTGCCAGCAGCCAAGTTTTACTTAGCGGGAGTATAACCCATTTCAATGAGCAGTTCTTC
CASSQVLLSGSITHFNEQFF
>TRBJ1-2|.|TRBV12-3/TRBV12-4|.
TGTGCCAGCACCCCTGGGAGGTTTTGGGACTATGGCTACACCTTC
CASTPGRFWDYGYTF
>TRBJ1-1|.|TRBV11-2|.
TGTGCCAGCAGCTCGACGGTGGGAGTAGCCACTGAAGCTTTCTTT
CASSSTVGVATEAFF
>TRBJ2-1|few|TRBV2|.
TGTGCCAGCAAAACTAGCCACTCCTACAATGAGCAGTTCTTC
CASKTSHSYNEQFF
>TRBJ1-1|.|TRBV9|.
TGTGCCAGCAGCGTAGACCGGGGTGAAGCTTTCTTT
CASSVDRGEAFF
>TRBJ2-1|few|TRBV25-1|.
TGTGCCAGCAGTGCCTCTACCGGGACTTCATACAATGAGCAGTTCTTC
CASSASTGTSYNEQFF
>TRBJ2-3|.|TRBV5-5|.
TGTGCCAGCAGCCCCACGGGTGGGGTAGATACGCAGTATTTT
CASSPTGGVDTQYF
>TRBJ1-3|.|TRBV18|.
TGTGCCAGCTCACCACCACCGAGCTCTGGAAACACCATATATTTT
CASSPPPSSGNTIYF
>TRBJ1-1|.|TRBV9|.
TGTGCCAGCAGCGCCACAGCGAACACTGAAGCTTTCTTT
CASSATANTEAFF
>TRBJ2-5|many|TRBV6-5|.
TGTGCCAGCAGTTACGGGACGTCTAGGGCGGAGACCCAGTACTTC
CASSYGTSRAETQYF
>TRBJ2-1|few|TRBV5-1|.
TGCGCCAGCAGCTTGCTTCCCGCCGGGAGATTCGACAATGAGCAGTTCTTC
CASSLLPAGRFDNEQFF
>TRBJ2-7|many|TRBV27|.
TGTGCCAGCAGTTCCCTTAACTCCTACGAGCAGTACTTC
CASSSLNSYEQYF
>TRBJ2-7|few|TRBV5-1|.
TGCGCCAGCAGCTTACAGGATCACTACGAGCAGTACTTC
CASSLQDHYEQYF
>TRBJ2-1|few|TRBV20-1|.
TGCAGTGCTAGTTCCGAGCTTTACAATGAGCAGTTCTTC
CSASSELYNEQFF
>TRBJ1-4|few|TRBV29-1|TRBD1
TGCAGCGTTCTGACGGGACAGGGGATCAGTTCAACTAATGAAAAACTGTTTTTT
CSVLTGQGISSTNEKLFF
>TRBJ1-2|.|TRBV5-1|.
TGCGCCAGCAGACCCGGACGGGACTATGGCTACACCTTC
CASRPGRDYGYTF
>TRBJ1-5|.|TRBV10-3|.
TGTGCCATCAGTGACCCCGACATAAATCAGCCCCAGCATTTT
CAISDPDINQPQHF
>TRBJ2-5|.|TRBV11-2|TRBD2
TGTGCCAGCAGCCCCCGGACTAGCGGGGGCCTAGTCCAAGAGACCCAGTACTTC
CASSPRTSGGLVQETQYF
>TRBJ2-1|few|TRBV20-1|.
TGCAGTGCTAGAAGCGACCCCTACAATGAGCAGTTCTTC
CSARSDPYNEQFF
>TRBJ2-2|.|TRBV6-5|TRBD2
TGTGCCAGCAGTTACGGGGGAACTAGCGAATATAACACCGGGGAGCTGTTTTTT
CASSYGGTSEYNTGELFF
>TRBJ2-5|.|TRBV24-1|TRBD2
TGTGCCACCAGTGATTTGACTAGCGGGCAAGAGACCCAGTACTTC
CATSDLTSGQETQYF
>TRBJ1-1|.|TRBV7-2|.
TGTGCCAGCTTTAGTGGGACGATGAACACTGAAGCTTTCTTT
CASFSGTMNTEAFF
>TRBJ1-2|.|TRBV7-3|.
TGTGCCAGCAGCCCGCAGGGTTCAGTCTATGGCTACACCTTC
CASSPQGSVYGYTF
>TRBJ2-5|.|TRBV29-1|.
TGCAGCGTTGGCATGGTATCGGAGACCCAGTACTTC
CSVGMVSETQYF
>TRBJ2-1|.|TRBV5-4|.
TGTGCCAGCAGCTTGCAGGGGGAGGACAATGAGCAGTTCTTC
CASSLQGEDNEQFF
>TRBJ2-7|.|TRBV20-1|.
TGCAGTGCTAGAGATATGCCTTACGAGCAGTACTTC
CSARDMPYEQYF
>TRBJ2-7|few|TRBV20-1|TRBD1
TGCAGTGCTCAAGGATCAGGGGGCATCTACGAGCAGTACTTC
CSAQGSGGIYEQYF
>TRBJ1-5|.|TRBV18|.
TGTGCCAGCTCACTAGGGACTGCTCCCAATCAGCCCCAGCATTTT
CASSLGTAPNQPQHF
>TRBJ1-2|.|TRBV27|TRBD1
TGTGCCAGCAGTGCCGGACAGGCCCTAGGCTACACCTTC
CASSAGQALGYTF
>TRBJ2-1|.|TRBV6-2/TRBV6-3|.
TGTGCCAGCGAACTGAGAAATCAGGGATCCTACAATGAGCAGTTCTTC
CASELRNQGSYNEQFF
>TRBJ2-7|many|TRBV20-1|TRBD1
TGCAGTGCTGCCGACAGGGAGTACGAGCAGTACTTC
CSAADREYEQYF
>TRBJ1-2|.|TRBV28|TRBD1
TGTGCCAGCAGTTTACCCTCGGGCCAACAGGGGGCGAGAGGCTACACCTTC
CASSLPSGQQGARGYTF
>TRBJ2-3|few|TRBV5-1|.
TGCGCCAGCAGCTTAGGAGGACGCATCGTCCTTAGCACAGATACGCAGTATTTT
CASSLGGRIVLSTDTQYF
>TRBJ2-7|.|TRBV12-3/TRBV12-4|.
TGTGCCAGCGCCAGGTCGGAATTCGAGCAGTACTTC
CASARSEFEQYF